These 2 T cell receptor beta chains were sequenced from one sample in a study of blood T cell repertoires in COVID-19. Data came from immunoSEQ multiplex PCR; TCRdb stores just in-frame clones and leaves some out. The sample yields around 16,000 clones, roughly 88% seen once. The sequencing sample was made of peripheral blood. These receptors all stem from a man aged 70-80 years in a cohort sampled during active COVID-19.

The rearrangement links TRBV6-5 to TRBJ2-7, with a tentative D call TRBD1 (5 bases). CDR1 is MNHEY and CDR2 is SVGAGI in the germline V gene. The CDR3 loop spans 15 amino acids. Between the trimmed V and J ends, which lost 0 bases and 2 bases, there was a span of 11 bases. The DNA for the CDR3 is TGTGCCAGCAGTTACTCCGGCCTGGGGCCCTACGAGCAGTACTTC. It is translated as CASSYSGLGPYEQYF.

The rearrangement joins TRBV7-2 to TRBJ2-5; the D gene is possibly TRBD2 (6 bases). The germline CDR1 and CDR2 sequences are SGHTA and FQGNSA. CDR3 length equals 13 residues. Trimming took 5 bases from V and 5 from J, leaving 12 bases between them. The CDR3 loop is CASSGDWVETQYF. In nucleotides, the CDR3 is TGTGCCAGCAGCGGGGACTGGGTGGAGACCCAGTACTTC.